These 10 T cell receptor beta chains share one sample of origin, sequenced in a study of blood T cells in healthy people across ages. A J-beta primer mix and a sample-barcoded 5' primer were used in a second PCR of about 6 to 12 cycles. MiXCR was run by TCRdb on the 5' RACE reads, yielding one entry per CDR3 protein. This sample carries approximately 800,000 distinct CDR3 sequences, about 46% of them seen once, and the ten largest clones take around a sixth. Specimen: blood. All receptors come from an older man in good health.

J is TRBJ2-3 and V is TRBV27, with 7 nucleotides matching TRBD1. Trimming cost V 6 bases and J 0 bases; bases outside gene matches: 9. The germline gives CDR1 MNHEY, CDR2 SMNVEV (reference sequence). The CDR3 is 16 amino acids. The CDR3 is CASRNMTGRSTDTQYF. The DNA for the CDR3 is TGTGCCAGCAGGAATATGACAGGGCGTAGCACAGATACGCAGTATTTT.

This clonotype was observed at least ten times. The gene calls are TRBV7-3 and TRBJ2-6; D is unresolved. This CDR3 is built from 15 residues. Germline CDR1 is SGHTA and CDR2 is FQGTGA. V was trimmed by 3 bases and J by 0 bases, leaving 6 bases between them. For the CDR3, the DNA is TGTGCCAGCAGCTTGGGTCCCTCTGGGGCCAACGTCCTGACTTTC. Translated, it gives CASSLGPSGANVLTF.

This clonotype came up a few times. The chain carries TRBV4-1 and TRBJ2-1; 11 bases line up with TRBD2. Unmatched junction bases numbered 5, after V lost 4 bases and J lost 3 bases. Germline CDR1 and CDR2: MGHRA and YSYEKL. The CDR3 runs to 16 residues. The CDR3 loop reads CASSPLLAGVYNEQFF. For the CDR3, the DNA is TGCGCCAGCAGCCCTTTACTAGCGGGGGTCTACAATGAGCAGTTCTTC.

This clonotype was seen more than once but under ten times. The J gene is TRBJ2-1, the V gene TRBV10-3, with 9 positions matching TRBD2. In germline, CDR1 is ENHRY, CDR2 SYGVKD. V lost 0 bases and J lost 6; bases outside the gene matches: 6. The CDR3 spans 16 residues. For the CDR3, the DNA is TGTGCCATCAGTGAGTCAGGACTAGCGTCCGGCAATGAGCAGTTCTTC. This gives the protein CAISESGLASGNEQFF.

The genes are TRBV28 and TRBJ2-1, with 11 bases lining up with TRBD2. V lost 1 base and J lost 2; bases outside the gene matches: 10. CDR3 length: 19 amino acids. CDR1 and CDR2 from the germline V gene are MDHEN and SYDVKM. CDR3 loop: CASSLLLVGLAETYNEQFF. The CDR3 nucleotides are TGTGCCAGCAGTTTATTACTTGTGGGACTAGCGGAGACCTACAATGAGCAGTTCTTC.

This clonotype showed up many times. The gene calls are TRBV4-2 and TRBJ2-1; perhaps TRBD1 as D (5 bases). The germline V gene has CDR1 LGHNA and CDR2 YNFKEQ. This CDR3 has 14 amino acids. Between the trimmed V and J ends, which lost 0 bases and 8 bases, there was a span of 11 bases. The CDR3 spells CASSQEGLDHEQFF. DNA for the CDR3: TGTGCCAGCAGCCAAGAGGGGCTAGACCATGAGCAGTTCTTC.

V gene TRBV6-6 combines with J gene TRBJ1-2; perhaps TRBD1 as D (6 bases). CDR1 and CDR2 (germline): MNHNY, SVGAGI (reference sequence). The length of the CDR3 is 16 residues. Trimming shortened V by 5 bases and J by 6 bases, and 22 bases separated the two germline ends. The CDR3 protein is CASSPTIVQGGNGYTF. CDR3 nucleotides: TGTGCCAGCAGTCCGACTATTGTACAGGGTGGAAATGGCTACACCTTC.

The rearrangement joins TRBV29-1 to TRBJ2-5; 8 bases line up with TRBD1. The CDR3 sequence is 14 residues long. Germline V gene data show CDR1 as SQVTM and CDR2 as ANQGSEA. With 5 bases clipped from V and 1 base from J, the junction kept 6 bases outside the gene matches. The CDR3 here is CSVRTGSLQETQYF. The CDR3 DNA follows: TGCAGCGTTAGGACAGGGTCCCTCCAAGAGACCCAGTACTTC. Full variable domain (missing parts from reference TRBV29-1 and TRBJ2-5): SAVISQKPSRDICQRGTSLTIQCQVDSQVTMMFWYRQQPGQSLTLIATANQGSEATYESGFVIDKFPISRPNLTFSTLTVSNMSPEDSSIYLCSVRTGSLQETQYFGPGTRLLVL.

The chain couples TRBV27 to TRBJ1-6; TRBD1 agrees at 8 bases. The CDR3 loop spans 18 amino acids. Germline V CDR1 and CDR2: MNHEY, SMNVEV (reference sequence). J lost 0 bases, V lost 5 bases, and 9 bases had no gene match. The CDR3 DNA reads as TGTGCCAGCAGTCCCATCGGACAGGGAAGCTCCTATAATTCACCCCTCCACTTT. This translates into CASSPIGQGSSYNSPLHF.

The sample holds many counts of this clonotype. The chain combines TRBV4-3 with TRBJ2-4; TRBD2 is a possible D gene (6 bases). The CDR3 loop spans 15 amino acids. Germline values: CDR1 LGHNA, CDR2 YSLEER. V shed 0 bases and J shed 7 bases, with 13 bases lying between them. The CDR3 DNA reads TGCGCCAGCAGCCAAGACCAGGGAGGAAATAACATTCAGTACTTC. Translating gives CASSQDQGGNNIQYF.